What follows are 21 T cell receptor beta chains derived from one specimen sequenced in a study of shared clonotypes between healthy human individuals. Assay used: immunoSEQ multiplex PCR; TCRdb lists only in-frame clones, some missing. The sample consists of a few hundred thousand clones, more than 60% of them appearing once. The sequenced material came from memory CD4+ T cells sorted from blood. Subset given: CD45RA-negative fraction. These receptors were taken from a man aged 30 to 45 in good health.

A note on this clone: Other DNA sequences from this sample encode an identical CDR3 as well. The V call is TRBV2, the J call TRBJ2-5; D unclear. The V gene lost 2 bases and the J gene lost 4 bases, with 5 bases spanning the gap. The germline gives CDR1 SNHLY, CDR2 FYNNEI. The CDR3 is 12 residues long. CDR3: CASSERRETQYF. In nucleotides, the CDR3 is TGTGCCAGCAGTGAAAGGCGAGAGACCCAGTACTTC.

Concerning this clone: This may be a read error: a much more frequent sequence differs by one nucleotide. The V gene is TRBV7-2, the J gene TRBJ1-2; D gene ambiguous. V was pared by 5 bases and J by 4 bases, with 11 bases between. The CDR3 runs 13 residues. Germline loops: CDR1 SGHTA, CDR2 FQGNSA. CDR3 bases: TGTGCCAGCAGCCTGTCCCCCTTCTATGGCTACACCTTC. Translated: CASSLSPFYGYTF.

The V and J genes are TRBV10-2 and TRBJ2-1, with TRBD2 matching 7 bases. The CDR3 is 16 amino acids. CDR1 and CDR2 (germline): WSHSY, SAAADI. J was trimmed by 4 bases and V by 0 bases; bases with no gene match: 6. In nucleotides, the CDR3 is TGCGCCAGCAGTGAGTCGGCGGGAGTGGGTTACAATGAGCAGTTCTTC. This codes for CASSESAGVGYNEQFF.

The V call is TRBV19, the J call TRBJ2-3; TRBD2 matches 7 bases. The ends lost 9 bases at V and 6 bases at J; junction bases unmatched: 12. The CDR3 extends over 14 amino acids. Per germline, CDR1 LNHDA and CDR2 SQIVND (reference sequence). The chain's CDR3 is CASAGLGLSDTQYF. The CDR3 DNA reads as TGTGCCAGCGCCGGACTAGGGTTATCCGATACGCAGTATTTT.

The CDR3 loop is CASSKQPPGLAGTDTQYF. Here the CDR3 DNA reads TGCGCCAGCAGCAAACAGCCCCCGGGACTAGCGGGCACAGATACGCAGTATTTT. V usage is TRBV5-1 and J usage is TRBJ2-3; 11 bases match TRBD2. With 4 bases clipped from V and 1 base from J, the junction kept 11 bases outside the gene matches. This CDR3 region has 18 residues. In germline, CDR1 is SGHRS, CDR2 YFSETQ.

This clone appeared a single time. In DNA form, the CDR3 reads TGTGCCAGTAGTTTGAGCGGGGAGCTGTTTTTT. Protein: CASSLSGELFF. This chain links TRBV19 with TRBJ2-2; D gene unclear. With 5 bases removed from V and 7 bases from J, the gap between germline ends came to 5 bases. CDR3 length: 11 amino acids. Per the germline V gene, CDR1 is LNHDA and CDR2 is SQIVND (reference sequence).

The CDR3 DNA sequence: TGTGCCAGCAGCCTCAGATCCGGGACAGGGAACTACAATGAGCAGTTCTTC. It translates to CASSLRSGTGNYNEQFF. V gene TRBV11-2 combines with J gene TRBJ2-1, with 9 bases aligning to TRBD1. Germline-derived CDR1 and CDR2 are SGHAT and FQNNGV. CDR3 size: 17 residues. V dropped 5 bases and J dropped 3; count of bases not matched to a gene: 11.

V and J are TRBV19 and TRBJ1-1; a weak D match, TRBD1 (5 bases). V was cut by 1 base and J by 6 bases, with 12 bases left in between. CDR1 and CDR2 (germline): LNHDA, SQIVND (reference sequence). There are 14 residues in the CDR3. Here the CDR3 DNA reads TGTGCCAGTAGTATAGGAGGGGATCCGGCTGAAGCTTTCTTT. Protein: CASSIGGDPAEAFF.

The V gene is TRBV6-1, the J gene TRBJ2-3, with 10 nucleotides matching TRBD2. The CDR3 spans 15 residues. Germline CDR1 and CDR2: MNHNS and SASEGT. J gave up 4 bases and V 7 bases, and 8 bases lay outside the gene matches. The CDR3 DNA reads as TGTGCCAGCACTGCGGGGACTAGCGTCGCAGATACGCAGTATTTT. Protein: CASTAGTSVADTQYF.

Many counts were recorded for this clone. Other DNA sequences in the sample encode the same CDR3. V usage is TRBV19 and J usage is TRBJ1-5; D is ambiguous. Germline V lookup: CDR1 LNHDA, CDR2 SQIVND (reference sequence). The CDR3 covers 15 residues. V was pared by 0 bases and J by 4 bases, with 10 bases between. The CDR3 DNA reads TGTGCCAGTAGTATAGATCCCGGCAGTAATCAGCCCCAGCATTTT. As protein: CASSIDPGSNQPQHF.

The gene calls are TRBV29-1 and TRBJ1-2; TRBD1 agrees at 8 bases. Germline V gene sequence: CDR1 SQVTM, CDR2 ANQGSEA. With V trimmed by 1 base and J by 6 bases, 4 bases remained unmatched. The CDR3 is 13 residues long. CDR3 DNA sequence: TGCAGCGTTGAAGGCCAGGGGGCCGATGGCTACACCTTC. This codes for CSVEGQGADGYTF. The full variable domain, in which reference TRBV29-1 and TRBJ1-2 provide the parts outside the CDR3, is SAVISQKPSRDICQRGTSLTIQCQVDSQVTMMFWYRQQPGQSLTLIATANQGSEATYESGFVIDKFPISRPNLTFSTLTVSNMSPEDSSIYLCSVEGQGADGYTFGSGTRLTVV.

The gene calls are TRBV7-9 and TRBJ2-7; 11 bases line up with TRBD2. Looked up from germline, CDR1 is SEHNR and CDR2 is FQNEAQ (reference sequence). V lost 3 bases to trimming and J lost 2 bases; unmatched junction nucleotides: 3. CDR3 length equals 15 residues. CDR3 loop: CASSLRLAGPYEQYF. In nucleotides, the CDR3 is TGTGCCAGCAGCTTGCGACTAGCGGGACCCTACGAGCAGTACTTC.

Only a few counts were recorded for this clone. This chain links TRBV28 with TRBJ1-3, with unresolved D. CDR3 size: 15 residues. Trimming took off 3 bases at V and 2 bases at J, with 11 bases between the two ends. Germline-derived CDR1 and CDR2 are MDHEN and SYDVKM. CDR3 region: CASSFSAAAGNTIYF. CDR3 bases: TGTGCCAGCAGTTTCTCGGCAGCCGCTGGAAACACCATATATTTT.

Many counts were recorded for this clone. The rearrangement joins TRBV27 to TRBJ2-3; D is undetermined. Trimming took off 5 bases at V and 5 bases at J, with 14 bases between the two ends. From germline, CDR1 is MNHEY and CDR2 SMNVEV (reference sequence). The CDR3 is made up of 14 amino acids. CDR3 amino acids: CASSSTNRVDTQYF. The CDR3 bases are TGTGCCAGCAGTAGCACCAATAGGGTAGATACGCAGTATTTT.

The rearrangement uses TRBV5-1 and TRBJ2-7; the match to TRBD1 covers 10 bases. CDR3 length: 15 amino acids. The V segment lost 4 bases and the J segment 6 bases; nucleotides outside the gene matches: 10. The germline CDR1 and CDR2 sequences are SGHRS and YFSETQ. The CDR3: CASSPTGTGASEQYF. Written as DNA, the CDR3 is TGCGCCAGCAGCCCTACCGGGACAGGGGCCTCCGAGCAGTACTTC. The variable domain in full, with the rest retrieved from reference TRBV5-1 and TRBJ2-7, is KAGVTQTPRYLIKTRGQQVTLSCSPISGHRSVSWYQQTPGQGLQFLFEYFSETQRNKGNFPGRFSGRQFSNSRSEMNVSTLELGDSALYLCASSPTGTGASEQYFGPGTRLTVT.

The chain is built from TRBV12-5 and TRBJ2-7, with D perhaps being TRBD1 or TRBD2 (5 bases each). From germline, CDR1 is LGHNT and CDR2 FRNRAP. The ends were cut back, 0 bases at V and 6 bases at J, with 18 bases in the middle. The CDR3 runs to 16 residues. CDR3 bases: TGTGCTAGTGGTTTGGTAACCCAAGAGGGGCCTTCCGAGCAGTACTTC. Translating gives CASGLVTQEGPSEQYF.

This chain links TRBV10-2 with TRBJ2-7; D gene unclear. The germline V gene encodes CDR1 WSHSY and CDR2 SAAADI. Trimming left V 4 bases short and J 4 bases short, with 8 bases between. The CDR3 spans 12 residues. DNA for the CDR3: TGCGCCAGCAGTGGACTGGGGTACGAGCAGTACTTC. Translating it yields CASSGLGYEQYF.

The genes are TRBV6-1 and TRBJ1-1; no clear D gene. V was trimmed by 5 bases and J by 3 bases, leaving 13 bases between them. The CDR3 sequence is 14 residues long. CDR1 is MNHNS and CDR2 is SASEGT in the germline V gene. The DNA of the CDR3 is TGTGCCAGCAGTCCCCGCTGGGCTTACACTGAAGCTTTCTTT. It yields the protein CASSPRWAYTEAFF.

The chain has TRBV7-9 and TRBJ2-7, with a tentative D call TRBD2 (6 bases). The CDR3 loop spans 15 amino acids. The germline V and J ends were trimmed by 4 bases and 3 bases, with 16 bases remaining between them. Germline V lookup: CDR1 SEHNR, CDR2 FQNEAQ (reference sequence). DNA for the CDR3: TGTGCCAGCAGCTACCCCGGGACTCGCAACTACGAGCAGTACTTC. Its translation: CASSYPGTRNYEQYF.

V usage is TRBV19 and J usage is TRBJ2-7, with no clear D. V was pared by 7 bases and J by 2 bases, with 15 bases between. Germline V lookup: CDR1 LNHDA, CDR2 SQIVND (reference sequence). CDR3 length: 14 amino acids. Here the CDR3 DNA reads TGTGCCAGTACCCTAACGGGCACCACCTACGAGCAGTACTTC. Its protein is CASTLTGTTYEQYF.

The chain links TRBV4-3 to TRBJ1-5; D uncertain. Per germline, CDR1 LGHNA and CDR2 YSLEER. The CDR3 is made up of 18 amino acids. V shed 3 bases and J shed 7 bases, with 25 bases lying between them. The CDR3 here is CASSHHCKDGGGGQPQHF. The CDR3 coding sequence is TGCGCCAGCAGCCACCACTGTAAGGACGGCGGTGGTGGACAGCCCCAGCATTTT.